This T cell receptor (beta chain) stems from a study of cytomegalovirus exposure and HLA in healthy donors (dated by TCRdb to the late 2010s). Regarding the complete study: According to an earlier analysis of 450 to 650 of the donors, roughly 180 million T cells yielded approximately 120 million unique TCR beta sequences and approximately 280 Gb of sequence data. The genetic ancestry cluster associated with self-reported Caucasian donors included 70% to 85% of the 398 genotyped donors. All discovery cohort repertoires had been generated using a single sequencing platform. Using immunosequencing, the study profiled T cell repertoires from about 610 subjects and related those repertoires to cytomegalovirus serostatus. To predict cytomegalovirus infection status, the study brought together high-throughput TCR immunosequencing, statistical association of individual TCRs with disease status, and machine learning. The later analysis used no new phenotypic data to find candidate immune exposures, relying instead on TCR beta sequences and their occurrence across donors. Because of strong linkage in the cohort, roughly 5 DR-DQ haplotypes were treated as single units for association and clustering. An earlier analysis of 450 to 750 of the donors used high-throughput TCR beta sequencing to judge whether each TCR beta V gene segment behaved as functional or pseudogenic. On average, about 200,000 unique TCR beta nucleotide sequences were sequenced per donor among 350 to 400 genotyped donors of the cohort, with roughly 19% of those sequences being non-productive. The study was designed to test whether signatures of past pathogen exposure could be identified by cataloging public T cell receptors. Donor age, sex, ethnicity and CMV serostatus were collected together with the repertoire data. Genome-wide SNP genotypes for about 60% of the roughly 670 donors were used in a later genetic analysis, which treated that subset as a discovery cohort. HLA typing included class I and class II loci at four-digit resolution. The number of donors typed differed by locus, with roughly 629-640 for A, B, C, DRB1 and DQB1, 522 for DQA1, 600 to 610 for DPA1, and under 490 for DPB1. Besides the first cohort of more than 650 subjects, a separate validation cohort made up of 90 to 150 different subjects was used. To study patterns of TCR occurrence, a later analysis re-analyzed previously published TCR beta repertoires from 650 to 750 donors and added high-resolution HLA genotyping. Approximately 300 gigabases of sequencing data and around 80 million unique TCR sequences made up an early release that covered under 750 HLA-typed donors. Points the paper makes about the study in general: The presence/absence analyses assumed that sequencing depth was roughly uniform across donors, and that assumption may not be true. A later analysis found that HLA-associated TCR beta chains were more clonally expanded and had lower generation probabilities than equally common non-associated chains. The authors suggested that the approach could potentially be extended to other disease states and immunological phenotypes. In an earlier analysis of 587 of the donors, most TCR beta V segments appeared in productive rearrangements about 87% or about 30% of the time, broadly matching IMGT annotations. In a later analysis, TCR association rates were found to vary across HLA loci, with the most associated TCRs seen for DRB1 alleles and the fewest for HLA-C alleles. A further reported finding was that TCR beta sequences accurately predicted the HLA-A and HLA-B alleles for most subjects in the first cohort. The earlier analysis of 587 of the donors excluded over 15 rarely observed V segments, including chromosome 9 orphons, because counts were too low. In this cohort, only TCR beta chains were sequenced, and detectable features were limited by the absence of alpha or paired-chain data. Assigning TCR associations to individual alleles was difficult when HLA alleles, especially DR and DQ, strongly co-occurred. Three of the identified cytomegalovirus-associated TCR beta chains were confirmed in vitro to be specific for cytomegalovirus antigens. A later analysis reported that several top co-occurrence clusters appeared linked to parvovirus B19, influenza, CMV and Epstein-Barr virus. While some public TCRs were present in many individuals, most TCR sequences turned up only very rarely across donors. Cytomegalovirus status was reported to be diagnosed by the classifier with high specificity and sensitivity in both the original and validation cohorts. A later genetic analysis reported fewer N-insertions in productive TCRs among donors in an Asian-associated ancestry cluster than the roughly 720-donor mean. A cluster of highly shared sequence variants was judged likely to represent a technical artifact of the sequencing pipeline. Linkage disequilibrium might explain the correlated functional status among segregating V segments, but an unknown experimental factor could not be excluded. A later analysis found that most CMV-associated TCR beta chains appeared HLA-restricted, with HLA associations seemingly driven largely by CMV exposure. CMV serostatus was the only immune exposure information available for the cohort. At a false discovery rate of 0.05, a later analysis linked about 16,000 TCR beta sequences to specific HLA alleles. The study listed 164 TCR beta chains as associated with cytomegalovirus. A later genetic analysis associated a missense DCLRE1C variant with V-gene and J-gene trimming of TCR beta chains, and an independent cohort replicated the association. Because HLA typing was missing for some donors at each locus, association tests included only the typed subset.

Libraries came from the immunoSEQ multiplex PCR assay. For the multiplex PCR, a mixture combining 60 forward primers for TCR Vbeta segments and 13 reverse primers for TCR Jbeta segments was used. The CDR3 region of rearranged TCR beta genes was amplified from genomic DNA with a multiplex PCR assay. The Illumina HiSeq System was used to sequence the amplified TCR beta libraries as 87-base-pair reads. From the authors' description of their analysis: A later analysis counted 65 million to 90 million unique TCR beta chains across the 650 to 700 repertoires, and around 12 million of these chains were shared by at least two donors. Raw reads were error-corrected and collapsed into unique sequences by a nearest-neighbor algorithm in which closely related sequences were merged to remove PCR and sequencing errors. CDR3 sequences were aligned to IMGT reference sequences to assign V, D and J gene segments. For a sequence to be retained, a match of at least six nucleotides to both a V gene segment and a J gene segment was required. Rearrangements were classified as productive when the CDR3 lacked stop codons and remained in frame with V and J, and all other rearrangements were classified as non-productive. Following IMGT convention, CDR3 was defined as the stretch from the second conserved V-encoded cysteine to the conserved J-encoded phenylalanine. The earlier analysis of approximately 590 of the donors excluded any sequence lacking an unambiguous match to a single V gene segment. In an earlier analysis of 587 of the donors, V segments were called functional above 56.7% productive rearrangements and were called segregating when the between-donor standard deviation exceeded 5%. A statistical classification framework was built for diagnosing cytomegalovirus status from the catalog of TCR beta chain sequences. In a later analysis, V and J genes were assigned by comparing TCR nucleotide sequences against IMGT/GENE-DB human TR gene sequences. A later analysis assigned CDR3 sequences and most-parsimonious VDJ recombination scenarios with the TCRdist pipeline. A later analysis defined each TCR beta chain by its CDR3 amino acid sequence plus V-gene family, and excluded reads lacking a unique V-gene family. As a way to deal with suspected cross-contamination and a sequencing artifact, a later analysis dropped nearly 600 nucleotide sequences that were highly shared and had low generation probability. In a later analysis, a clonal expansion index for each public chain was calculated from normalized within-repertoire ranks of inferred template counts. In a later analysis, generation probabilities were computed with a VDJ recombination model fitted to out-of-frame rearrangements, and the resulting probabilities were checked against IGoR. In a later analysis, TCR-TCR, TCR-HLA and TCR-CMV co-occurrence was scored with hypergeometric tests, and a repertoire-size bias correction was applied to TCR pairs. A later analysis estimated false discovery rates by permuting HLA or CMV assignments 20 times. In a later analysis, co-occurring TCRs were grouped with DBSCAN, and TCRdist sequence similarity was added when clustering was performed within HLA-allele-positive subsets. Repertoires with fewer than 30,000 or more than 120,000 public chains were left out of co-occurrence clustering, as were about five repertoires with anomalous nucleotide sharing. Held by TCRdb, this immuneACCESS table contains in-frame sequences only and omits some clones. Under half of the omission traces to an unresolved V gene where checked; the cause of the rest is unknown. V, J and clone size reflect that table, while D and trimming were determined from the DNA. This sample is represented by roughly 100,000 clones; 60% to 80% of them were singletons. In total, the top ten clones hold approximately 3.7% of the sample.

In regard to this clone: No cognate antigen has been identified for it. No much larger clone exists at a distance of one base, and base qualities are not known.

The cohort comprised fewer than 750 healthy bone marrow donors. At the time of sampling, every cohort member was nominally healthy, though immune exposures that went unrecorded were likely present. The donor tested CMV seropositive, placing the donor among the roughly 300 seropositive members of the cohort. Each donor provided a peripheral blood sample, and peripheral blood mononuclear cells were used for TCR beta sequencing. The Qiagen DNeasy Blood Extraction Kit was used to extract genomic DNA from the blood cell samples. The clonotype comes from a man aged 50-60 years in good health and CMV-seropositive. Sample: PBMCs.

The DNA sequence is given as TGTGCCACCGGGGAGTTCTACAATGAGCAGTTCTTC. It is translated as CATGEFYNEQFF. Rearrangement joined TRBV6-1 to TRBJ2-1; TRBD2 could be the D gene, as 5 bases match. Deletion took 10 bases off V and 3 bases off J, with a span of 10 bases between the germline ends. CDR1 and CDR2, looked up from the germline V gene, are MNHNS and SASEGT. The cysteine opens and the phenylalanine closes a CDR3 of 12 amino acids. Of the read, only the CDR3 DNA is kept; its 36 bases are in frame from base 1.